One and the same sample provided the 8 T cell receptor beta chains below, sequenced in a study of OX40 agonist ivuxolimab in advanced cancers. Profiled with immunoSEQ multiplex PCR; TCRdb holds only in-frame clones, not every one. The top ten hold approximately 21% of the sample, which has some 33,000 clones, more than 75% seen once. The material sequenced was CD4+ or CD8+ T cells sorted from blood, taken in a trial of the OX40 agonist ivuxolimab. These TCRs come from an adult with an advanced solid tumor such as melanoma, head and neck, liver or kidney cancer.

This chain connects TRBV21-1 to TRBJ1-3; the table's D call of TRBD1 was not tested on the DNA. TRBV21-1 counts as a pseudogene. The CDR3 has 16 residues. The CDR3 loop reads CASSSRTGMTGNTIYF. The CDR3 nucleotides read TGTGCCAGCAGCTCCCGGACAGGGATGACTGGAAACACCATATATTTT.

Only one count was recorded for this clone. The chain links TRBV2 to TRBJ1-1, with D tentatively TRBD1 (6 bases). Trimming left V 5 bases short and J 3 bases short, with 22 bases between. The CDR3 covers 17 residues. Looked up from germline, CDR1 is SNHLY and CDR2 is FYNNEI. The CDR3 DNA is TGTGCCAGCAGTCTCCGGCAGTCAGGGGCGGGGTACACTGAAGCTTTCTTT. Its protein product is CASSLRQSGAGYTEAFF. The entire variable domain, with the rest obtained from reference TRBV2 and TRBJ1-1, is as follows: EPEVTQTPSHQVTQMGQEVILRCVPISNHLYFYWYRQILGQKVEFLVSFYNNEISEKSEIFDDQFSVERPDGSNFTLKIRSTKLEDSAMYFCASSLRQSGAGYTEAFFGQGTRLTVV.

This chain connects TRBV5-1 to TRBJ2-4, with D perhaps matching TRBD2 (7 bases). Per the germline V gene, CDR1 is SGHRS and CDR2 is YFSETQ. This CDR3 comprises 15 residues. V shed 1 base and J shed 6 bases, with 14 bases lying between them. The CDR3 sequence is CASSLRGGGGNIQYF. CDR3 in DNA: TGCGCCAGCAGCTTGCGCGGGGGCGGGGGAAACATTCAGTACTTC.

The chain employs TRBV6-4 and TRBJ2-3; TRBD1 might be the D (5 bases). The V end lost 5 bases, the J end lost 4 bases, and 10 bases lay between the germline ends. Germline CDR1 is MRHNA and CDR2 is SNTAGT. CDR3 length: 13 residues. The CDR3 DNA reads as TGTGCCAGCAGTCCAGGGCAGGCAGATACGCAGTATTTT. Translation gives CASSPGQADTQYF.

The rearrangement uses TRBV29-1 and TRBJ1-1; TRBD1 might be the D (5 bases). This CDR3 spans 11 amino acids. CDR1 and CDR2 from the germline V gene are SQVTM and ANQGSEA. Trimming removed 8 bases at V and 5 bases at J, with 12 bases between. The DNA of the CDR3 is TGCAGCATCATCAGGGTGACTGAAGCTTTCTTT. Translated, it gives CSIIRVTEAFF.

The count of this clone is one. This sequence joins TRBV5-4 and TRBJ1-5; D unresolved. The CDR3 loop spans 15 amino acids. Germline CDR1 and CDR2: SGHNT and YYREEE (reference sequence). Between the trimmed V and J ends, which lost 2 bases and 0 bases, there was a span of 9 bases. As DNA, the CDR3 is TGTGCCAGCAGCTTTTGGCAGACTAGCAATCAGCCCCAGCATTTT. It yields the protein CASSFWQTSNQPQHF.

The chain employs TRBV20-1 and TRBJ2-1; D unresolved. The CDR3 covers 11 residues. Germline V gene sequence: CDR1 DFQATT, CDR2 SNEGSKA (reference sequence). V lost 1 base and J 2 bases, leaving 0 bases between the germline ends. CDR3 nucleotide sequence: TGCAGTGCTAGAGCCTACAATGAGCAGTTCTTC. Translation: CSARAYNEQFF.

For this clone: The germline gene is not matched at one end of the junction; a read error may be the cause. The chain joins TRBV19 to TRBJ1-5; D not resolved. Germline lookup yields CDR1 LNHDA and CDR2 SQIVND (reference sequence). The CDR3 runs to 12 residues. This chain's CDR3 is CASSIASGLSYF. The CDR3 DNA is TGTGCCAGTAGTATAGCCTCAGGACTCAGCTATTTT.